The rows below give T cell receptor beta chains drawn from one sample of a study of cytomegalovirus exposure and HLA in healthy donors. Some clones are missing from TCRdb's copy, which holds only in-frame ones; the method was immunoSEQ multiplex PCR. The table lists approximately 100,000 clones, roughly 70% of them singletons. Material for sequencing was PBMCs. Every receptor here comes from a man between 45 and 60 years old in good health and CMV-seronegative. CDR3s include the opening cysteine and the closing phenylalanine or tryptophan. The D gene is left open where the match is weak. Only part of the rows carry a size: once, few, many, or a class if the clone is expanded.

>TRBD1|TRBJ2-7|TRBV28|-
CASTNLGQGYEQYF
TGTGCCAGCACCAACCTAGGACAGGGGTACGAGCAGTACTTC
>-|TRBJ2-7|TRBV21-1|once
CASSKGGQGAYEQYF
TGTGCCAGCAGCAAAGGTGGACAGGGGGCCTACGAGCAGTACTTC
>TRBD2|TRBJ2-1|TRBV10-2|-
CASSGTSGRSQFF
TGCGCCAGCAGTGGTACTAGCGGGAGGTCTCAGTTCTTC
>TRBD1|TRBJ1-1|TRBV28|once
CASSTGTGAHEAFF
TGTGCCAGCAGTACCGGGACAGGGGCACATGAAGCTTTCTTT
>TRBD2|TRBJ2-3|TRBV4-2|-
CASSQDGAGVLGTDTQYF
TGTGCCAGCAGCCAAGACGGAGCGGGAGTGTTGGGCACAGATACGCAGTATTTT
>-|TRBJ1-4|TRBV19|once
CASSTRGRAFGEKLFF
TGTGCCAGTAGTACCAGGGGCCGGGCCTTTGGTGAAAAACTGTTTTTT
>-|TRBJ1-3|TRBV7-9|-
CASSLAGSGNTIYF
TGTGCCAGCAGCTTAGCCGGCTCTGGAAACACCATATATTTT
>-|TRBJ2-5|TRBV19|-
CASSPRGVGETQYF
TGTGCCAGTAGTCCCCGAGGAGTCGGAGAGACCCAGTACTTC
>-|TRBJ1-2|TRBV6-5|-
CASSGGRRVYGYTF
TGTGCCAGCAGCGGGGGACGGAGAGTCTATGGCTACACCTTC
>-|TRBJ1-2|TRBV6-5|-
CASSYYEGGYTF
TGTGCCAGCAGTTACTACGAGGGTGGCTACACCTTC
>-|TRBJ1-1|TRBV28|-
CASSLYLGGGLNEAFF
TGTGCCAGCAGTTTATATCTGGGGGGGGGCCTCAATGAAGCTTTCTTT
>-|TRBJ2-2|TRBV15|-
CATSRERDSTTGELFF
TGTGCCACCAGCAGAGAAAGGGACTCAACCACCGGGGAGCTGTTTTTT
>-|TRBJ1-4|TRBV19|-
CASSPLTDRRKLFF
TGTGCCAGTAGTCCACTGACTGACCGGAGAAAACTGTTTTTT
>TRBD2|TRBJ2-5|TRBV27|once
CASSLERGNQETQYF
TGTGCCAGCAGTTTGGAGCGGGGCAACCAAGAGACCCAGTACTTC
>TRBD2|TRBJ2-7|TRBV7-9|-
CASSLGLAEREQYF
TGTGCCAGCAGCCTGGGACTAGCGGAGCGGGAGCAGTACTTC
>-|TRBJ1-5|TRBV4-1|-
CASSHPGLIGNQPQHF
TGCGCCAGCAGCCATCCAGGGTTAATTGGCAATCAGCCCCAGCATTTT
>-|TRBJ2-7|TRBV30|-
CAWSPRTIYEQYF
TGTGCCTGGAGTCCCCGGACTATCTACGAGCAGTACTTC
>TRBD1|TRBJ2-3|TRBV6-6|-
CASMRGQGTDTQYF
TGTGCCAGCATGAGGGGACAGGGCACAGATACGCAGTATTTT
>TRBD2|TRBJ2-2|TRBV7-8|-
CASRPGRGVNTGELFF
TGTGCCAGCAGGCCCGGGAGGGGGGTGAACACCGGGGAGCTGTTTTTT
>TRBD2|TRBJ2-3|TRBV5-4|-
CASSSKSREGTDTQYF
TGTGCCAGCAGCTCGAAAAGTCGGGAGGGCACAGATACGCAGTATTTT
>TRBD1|TRBJ2-4|TRBV4-1|-
CASSQLQGERKNIQYF
TGCGCCAGCAGCCAATTACAGGGGGAGCGTAAAAACATTCAGTACTTC
>TRBD2|TRBJ2-1|TRBV19|-
CATLRTSGSNEQFF
TGTGCCACCTTAAGGACTAGCGGGAGCAATGAGCAGTTCTTC
>-|TRBJ1-5|TRBV29-1|few
CSVTQGYNQPQHF
TGCAGCGTAACACAGGGTTACAATCAGCCCCAGCATTTT
>TRBD1|TRBJ1-2|TRBV14|-
CASSLHPGQGYGYTF
TGTGCCAGCAGCCTCCACCCGGGACAGGGCTATGGCTACACCTTC
>TRBD1|TRBJ2-7|TRBV18|-
CASSPLDRVKGEQYF
TGTGCCAGCTCACCTCTGGACAGGGTCAAAGGCGAGCAGTACTTC
>-|TRBJ2-5|TRBV14|few
CASRNGEETQYF
TGTGCCAGCAGAAACGGGGAAGAGACCCAGTACTTC
>-|TRBJ2-7|TRBV2|-
CASRQGFLNYEQYF
TGTGCCAGCAGACAGGGTTTCCTAAACTACGAGCAGTACTTC
>TRBD1|TRBJ2-3|TRBV10-3|-
CAISGTSGGPDTQYF
TGTGCCATCAGTGGGACCTCAGGGGGCCCAGATACGCAGTATTTT
>-|TRBJ1-5|TRBV27|-
CASSENFWQPQHF
TGTGCCAGCAGTGAGAACTTTTGGCAGCCCCAGCATTTT
>-|TRBJ2-3|TRBV11-3|-
CASSGGAATDTQYF
TGTGCCAGCAGTGGGGGGGCCGCCACAGATACGCAGTATTTT
>TRBD2|TRBJ2-1|TRBV13|few
CASSSRRLYRGGPGNEQFF
TGTGCCAGCAGCTCCCGGCGGCTCTACCGGGGAGGGCCGGGAAATGAGCAGTTCTTC
>TRBD1|TRBJ2-7|TRBV19|few
CASSLGTGSYEQYF
TGTGCCAGTAGTCTCGGGACAGGGTCCTACGAGCAGTACTTC
>TRBD1|TRBJ1-5|TRBV30|-
CAWKDRGGQPQHF
TGTGCCTGGAAAGACAGGGGAGGTCAGCCCCAGCATTTT
>-|TRBJ2-1|TRBV9|-
CASSVAGDLSYNEQFF
TGTGCCAGCAGCGTAGCCGGGGATCTTTCCTACAATGAGCAGTTCTTC
>TRBD1|TRBJ2-7|TRBV29-1|once
CSVETRGPYEQYF
TGCAGCGTTGAAACCAGGGGGCCCTACGAGCAGTACTTC
>-|TRBJ1-3|TRBV19|-
CASSAANSGNTIYF
TGTGCCAGTAGTGCCGCTAACTCTGGAAACACCATATATTTT
>-|TRBJ2-3|TRBV2|-
CASRVDRTSTDTQYF
TGTGCCAGCAGGGTCGACAGGACTAGCACAGATACGCAGTATTTT
>TRBD1|TRBJ1-1|TRBV6-4|-
CASSEGQENTEAFF
TGTGCCAGCAGCGAAGGACAGGAGAACACTGAAGCTTTCTTT
>-|TRBJ1-3|TRBV7-9|-
CASSPIQGAGNTIYF
TGTGCCAGCAGCCCGATTCAGGGCGCTGGAAACACCATATATTTT
>TRBD1|TRBJ2-1|TRBV5-6|-
CASSPRPGGEDNEQFF
TGTGCCAGCAGCCCCCGCCCAGGGGGCGAGGACAATGAGCAGTTCTTC
>TRBD1|TRBJ1-5|TRBV7-2|-
CASSLAAGGHNQPQHF
TGTGCCAGCAGCTTAGCCGCAGGGGGCCACAATCAGCCCCAGCATTTT
>-|TRBJ2-7|TRBV4-2|few
CASSRGTRAGPSYEQYF
TGTGCCAGCAGCCGCGGGACTCGGGCGGGGCCCTCCTACGAGCAGTACTTC
>-|TRBJ2-7|TRBV7-9|-
CASNSQGRRGMKQYF
TGTGCCAGCAACTCCCAGGGGCGGCGGGGGATGAAGCAGTACTTC
>-|TRBJ2-2|TRBV28|-
CASSPGQTTGELFF
TGTGCCAGCAGTCCAGGACAGACCACCGGGGAGCTGTTTTTT
>TRBD1|TRBJ1-5|TRBV10-3|-
CAISAAGGSVEQPQHF
TGTGCCATCAGTGCTGCAGGGGGCTCTGTGGAGCAGCCCCAGCATTTT
>-|TRBJ2-2|TRBV7-9|-
CSSSRQGELFF
TGTTCCAGCAGCCGACAGGGGGAGCTGTTTTTT
>-|TRBJ2-3|TRBV5-4|once
CASSFLLARGSDTQYF
TGTGCCAGCAGCTTTCTACTAGCTAGAGGTTCAGATACGCAGTATTTT
>-|TRBJ1-5|TRBV5-6|few
CASSSWDTSNQPQHF
TGTGCCAGCAGCTCCTGGGACACTAGCAATCAGCCCCAGCATTTT
>-|TRBJ1-2|TRBV6-5|-
CASSYGLTGRSGYTF
TGTGCCAGCAGTTACGGGCTGACGGGGAGGAGTGGCTACACCTTC
>-|TRBJ2-7|TRBV12-5|-
CASGLPPGLPGGDEQYF
TGTGCTAGTGGTTTGCCACCGGGACTGCCAGGTGGGGACGAGCAGTACTTC
>-|TRBJ1-4|TRBV4-1|-
CASARRGLNEKLFF
TGCGCCAGTGCGAGGCGGGGCCTAAATGAAAAACTGTTTTTT